The clone carrying this TCR beta chain was counted between two and nine times. As yet, its antigen is unknown. The sample belongs to a study of vaccination and CD4 T cells after COVID-19. Turning to the study itself: Cellular stimulation was performed using overlapping spike peptides derived from SARS-CoV-2, HCoV-NL63, HCoV-OC43 and HCoV-229E.

Looked up from germline, CDR1 is DFQATT and CDR2 is SNEGSKA (reference sequence). This CDR3 region has 17 residues. J gave up 0 bases and V 0 bases, and 4 bases lay outside the gene matches. Treatment meaning: roughly 10-day PBMC culture with coronavirus spike peptide pools or control peptides (ViraFEST assay). Harvesting of the unexposed donor's CD4+ T cells predated the COVID-19 pandemic (2011-2018). Once cultured about 10 days, CD4+ T cells underwent isolation by negative selection. Where cells permitted, unexposed-donor CD4+ T cells were probed with SARS-CoV-2 S/N and four cold-coronavirus spikes. The Oncomine TCR Beta short-read assay sequenced DNA from cultured CD4+ T cells. CD4+ T cells were cultured, and genomic DNA was extracted from them. TCRdb itself ran the PCR reads through MiXCR, one entry per CDR3 protein. The table records approximately 11,000 distinct CDR3 sequences, around 26% of them present only once.

The chain is built from TRBV20-1 and TRBJ1-3, with 11 bases matching TRBD1. The sequenced material came from CD4+ T cells from blood, cultured in vitro. The clonotype originates from a human donor in good health. CDR3 DNA sequence: TGCAGTGCTAGAGATCGGGACAGGGGGACCTCTGGAAACACCATATATTTT. This encodes CSARDRDRGTSGNTIYF.